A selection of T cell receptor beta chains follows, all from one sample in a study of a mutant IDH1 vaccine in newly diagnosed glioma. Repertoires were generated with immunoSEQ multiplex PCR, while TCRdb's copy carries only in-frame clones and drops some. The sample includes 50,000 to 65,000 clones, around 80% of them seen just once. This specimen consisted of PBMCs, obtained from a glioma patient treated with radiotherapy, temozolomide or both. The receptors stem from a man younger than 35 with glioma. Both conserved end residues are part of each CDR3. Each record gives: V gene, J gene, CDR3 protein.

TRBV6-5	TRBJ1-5	CASSYQGNQPQHF
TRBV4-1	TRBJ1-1	CASSQRGGNTEAFF
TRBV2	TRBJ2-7	CASSESLAGPSYEQYF
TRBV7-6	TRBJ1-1	CASSLASGFARNTEAFF
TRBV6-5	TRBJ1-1	CASRGGRNTEAFF
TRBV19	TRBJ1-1	CASSIWGNTEAFF
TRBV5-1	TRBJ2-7	CASSLGGATYEQYF
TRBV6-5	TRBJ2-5	CASSYSRTVETQYF
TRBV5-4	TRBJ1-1	CASSLSGGLEAFF
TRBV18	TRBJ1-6	CASSAARDSANSPLHF
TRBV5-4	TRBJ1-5	CASSSDREDKKSNQPQHF
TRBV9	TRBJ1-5	CASSPGGGWGNQPQHF
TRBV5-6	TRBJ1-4	CASSPRRTGAATNEKLFF
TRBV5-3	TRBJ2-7	CARSSRSRGPYEQYF
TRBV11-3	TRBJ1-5	CASSFSTERAF